This record concerns one T cell receptor beta chain sequence. Many counts were recorded for this clonotype. The antigen it binds to is not known. No base quality information exists; no much larger clone differs at one position. The V end loses 4 bases and the J end loses 6 bases, and a stretch of 9 bases separates them. The CDR1 and CDR2 encoded by the germline V gene (reference sequence) are GTSNPN and SVGIG. The CDR3 measures 11 amino acids from cysteine to phenylalanine. The retained sequence is limited to the CDR3, 33 bases, with the frame set at the first base. Receptor libraries were prepared by 5' RACE. The listed sequencing device is Illumina HiSeq 2500. A second PCR of roughly 6 to 11 cycles was performed with a sample-barcoded 5' primer and a J-beta primer mix. A unique molecular identifier was introduced onto each TCR beta cDNA molecule by a template-switch 5' adaptor carrying 12 random nucleotides. Each sample yielded at least 2.5 million CDR3-containing paired-end reads. All of the RNA was converted into first-strand cDNA using the Mint cDNA synthesis kit, with a TRBC-specific oligonucleotide serving as the primer. All cDNA was treated with uracil-DNA glycosylase and then went through a first 18-cycle PCR with the universal primers M1SS and BC2_uni_R. On the study's bioinformatics: Each sample was normalized by randomly selecting 1 million high-quality reads, each carrying a distinct molecular identifier. Reads sharing molecular identifiers were discarded rather than binned into consensus sequences. MiTCR, with a Q25 quality threshold and the strictest error-elimination algorithm, was used for CDR3 identification, clonotype clustering and error correction. A nonparametric unseen species model using Euler transformation provided a lower-bound estimate of total TCR beta diversity. TCRdb reworked the public reads: Q25 trimming with fastp, MiXCR clone assembly, productive beta chains retained. CDR3 protein sequences are deduplicated, and each keeps its most common genes and DNA. Here the V and J calls rest on TCRdb's processing, not on the authors' analysis. Across this sample there are about 1,500,000 distinct CDR3 sequences, with 28% seen only once. Together, the top ten hold less than 9.5% of the sample.

The donors were 40 or so Caucasian individuals from Russia, aged roughly 6 to 90 years, who were systemically healthy. Approximately 9 milliliters of peripheral blood were collected from each donor into EDTA-treated Vacutainer tubes. Ficoll-Paque density-gradient centrifugation was used to isolate PBMCs, with at least 7 million obtained per sample. Trizol reagent was used to extract total RNA from the PBMCs, yielding at least 5.5 micrograms per sample. Naive CD45RAhigh/CD27high T cell percentages were measured by flow cytometry on a PBMC aliquot from every donor. This entry is derived from a study of blood T cells in healthy people across ages (dated by TCRdb to about 2015). A note on the overall study: In model experiments, template switching captured about one uniquely barcoded TCR beta cDNA molecule for every two T cells. Using deep sequencing normalized with unique cDNA molecular identifiers, the study measured how TCR beta repertoire diversity changes with age. Donors were grouped into four age groups: young (average approximately 16 years), middle-aged (39), aged (around 56) and long-lived (about 90). To avoid experimental bias, donors of different ages were spread randomly across the sequencing lanes. Using the same blood draw, the study looked at two additional independent replicas of 1 million unique cDNA reads for two donors, one aged 18 to 30 and the other aged 80 or older.

Beyond this particular receptor, the publication reports: Compared with the aged group, the long-lived group had more naive CD4+ T cells, fewer expanded clones and increased TCR diversity, suggesting age selection. A strong correlation was found between observed TCR beta diversity and the percentage of naive T cells measured by flow cytometry. As age increased, observed TCR beta diversity per million T cells dropped in a roughly linear way, and a significant reduction was already evident by age about 40. Conclusive comparison of naive and antigen-experienced compartments was prevented by the profiling of bulk unsorted PBMCs. The CMV infection status of donors was not known, potentially confounding age-related changes in expanded clonotypes. Estimates of total diversity based on one million sequenced T cells were considered lower bounds and underestimates.

The receptor's source is a woman between 25 and 40 years old in good health. This sequence uses TRBV30 and TRBJ1-2; too little of a D gene remains to name it. Sequencing was done on a sample of blood. The CDR3 corresponds to CAWKVRDGYTF. The DNA sequence is as follows: TGTGCCTGGAAGGTACGGGATGGCTACACCTTC.